The 15 T cell receptor beta chains below all came from one sample that was sequenced in a study of T cell responses to AZD1222 COVID-19 vaccine. Using immunoSEQ multiplex PCR, the repertoire was profiled, and TCRdb retains in-frame clones only, with some absent. The repertoire has some 170,000 clones, roughly nine tenths of them found once; the top ten carry around 1.6%. The sequences come from peripheral blood, collected on day 0 of AZD1222 vaccination. All receptors come from an adult in good health.

The rearrangement links TRBV12-3 or TRBV12-4 to TRBJ2-4; D might be TRBD2 (5 bases). The CDR3 runs to 12 residues. V was cut by 1 base and J by 7 bases, with 5 bases left in between. Here the CDR3 DNA reads TGTGCCAGCAGTTTAGGGAGGAACATTCAGTACTTC. Protein product: CASSLGRNIQYF.

There are a few counts of this clone. The V and J genes are TRBV7-3 and TRBJ1-1; D is possibly TRBD1 (6 bases). Germline CDR1 is SGHTA and CDR2 is FQGTGA. The CDR3 spans 13 residues. V lost 4 bases and J 3 bases, leaving 9 bases between the germline ends. The CDR3 DNA follows: TGTGCCAGCAGCTACGGACAGCACACTGAAGCTTTCTTT. Encoded protein: CASSYGQHTEAFF.

This rearrangement joins TRBV15 to TRBJ1-5; D is uncertain. V lost 1 base and J 1 base, leaving 2 bases between the germline ends. The CDR3 spans 13 residues. Germline lookup yields CDR1 LNHNV and CDR2 YYDKDF (reference sequence). CDR3 in DNA: TGTGCCACCAGCAGAGGAAGCAATCAGCCCCAGCATTTT. Residues: CATSRGSNQPQHF.

This chain connects TRBV9 to TRBJ1-1; D remains ambiguous. CDR3 size: 13 residues. Trimming removed 4 bases from V and 4 bases from J, with 11 bases in between. The germline V gene encodes CDR1 SGDLS and CDR2 YYNGEE. The CDR3 nucleotides read TGTGCCAGCAGCAAGAGTTTTAGCACTGAAGCTTTCTTT. It is translated as CASSKSFSTEAFF.

CDR3 nucleotide sequence: TGTGCCAGCAGCGGCACCCCGACATTCTCCTACAATGAGCAGTTCTTC. This encodes CASSGTPTFSYNEQFF. The chain recombines TRBV5-6 with TRBJ2-1; D gene ambiguous. Trimming cost V 4 bases and J 0 bases, with 14 bases left between them. The germline V gene has CDR1 SGHDT and CDR2 YYEEEE. This CDR3 is built from 16 residues. The full variable domain, its missing parts supplied by reference TRBV5-6 and TRBJ2-1, is DAGVTQSPTHLIKTRGQQVTLRCSPKSGHDTVSWYQQALGQGPQFIFQYYEEEERQRGNFPDRFSGHQFPNYSSELNVNALLLGDSALYLCASSGTPTFSYNEQFFGPGTRLTVL.

The chain links TRBV27 to TRBJ1-5; a possible D gene is TRBD1 (5 bases). The CDR3 loop spans 14 amino acids. CDR1 is MNHEY, CDR2 SMNVEV, per germline (reference sequence). The V end lost 3 bases, the J end lost 3 bases, and 9 bases lay between the germline ends. DNA for the CDR3: TGTGCCAGCAGTTTCCGACAGAACAATCAGCCCCAGCATTTT. It is translated as CASSFRQNNQPQHF.

The genes are TRBV6-6 and TRBJ1-1; possible D gene TRBD1, 6 bases. This CDR3 is built from 14 residues. Germline CDR1 and CDR2: MNHNY and SVGAGI (reference sequence). The V gene lost 7 bases and the J gene lost 3 bases, with 15 bases spanning the gap. In nucleotides, the CDR3 is TGTGCCAGCAAAGAACAGGGCGGGTACACTGAAGCTTTCTTT. Its protein is CASKEQGGYTEAFF.

J is TRBJ2-3 and V is TRBV3-1 (or the pseudogene TRBV3-2); D perhaps matches TRBD2 (6 bases). This CDR3 has 14 residues. CDR1 and CDR2 (germline): LGHDT, YNNKEL (reference sequence). V was trimmed by 1 base and J by 5 bases, leaving 10 bases between them. The CDR3 reads CASSQGRAGDTQYF. The CDR3 DNA is TGTGCCAGCAGCCAAGGGAGAGCGGGAGATACGCAGTATTTT.

The gene calls are TRBV2 and TRBJ1-4; the D gene is possibly TRBD1 (5 bases). CDR3 length: 15 amino acids. Germline V gene lookup returns CDR1 SNHLY and CDR2 FYNNEI. Trimming shortened V by 2 bases and J by 7 bases, and 14 bases separated the two germline ends. The CDR3 nucleotides are TGTGCCAGCAGTGAACAGGGTCTACTGGGTGAAAAACTGTTTTTT. It yields the protein CASSEQGLLGEKLFF.

Comments on this clone: An end of the junction does not agree with germline; a read error may underlie this. V gene TRBV5-6 combines with J gene TRBJ1-2; no firm D call. In germline, CDR1 is SGHDT, CDR2 YYEEEE. The CDR3 runs 14 residues. The CDR3 loop reads CASSLGADPGLVSF. DNA of the CDR3: TGTGCCAGCAGCTTGGGGGCGGATCCAGGCCTGGTCAGCTTC.

This chain uses TRBV23-1 with TRBJ2-7; D gene unclear. TRBV23-1 is an open reading frame whose function is uncertain. The CDR3 extends over 13 amino acids. V was shortened by 2 bases and J by 3 bases, with 8 bases between the two germline ends. CDR3 DNA: TGCGCCAGCAGTCAACAACCTCACTACGAGCAGTACGTC. It translates to CASSQQPHYEQYV.

This clone has just a few counts. In DNA, the CDR3 is TGTGCCAGCAGTTCCGCCCCGCCGGACGGTACTGAGCAGTTCTTC. It is translated as CASSSAPPDGTEQFF. V and J are TRBV6-2 or TRBV6-3 and TRBJ2-1; no clear D gene. Trimming cost V 4 bases and J 9 bases, with 19 bases left between them. The CDR3 contains 15 residues. Looked up from germline, CDR1 is MNHEY and CDR2 is SVGEGT.

The V and J genes are TRBV10-1 and TRBJ2-3, with TRBD1 matching over 8 bases. Trimming removed 6 bases from V and 3 bases from J; junction bases left unmatched: 11. Germline V gives CDR1 WNHNN, CDR2 SYGVQD (reference sequence). CDR3 length: 16 residues. The chain's CDR3 is CASSPGGPVSTDTQYF. CDR3 in DNA: TGCGCCAGCAGCCCAGGGGGCCCCGTTAGTACAGATACGCAGTATTTT.

This rearrangement joins TRBV12-3 or TRBV12-4 to TRBJ1-1; TRBD1 matches 7 bases. This CDR3 spans 13 amino acids. Trimming at V came to 4 bases and at J to 5 bases, leaving 4 bases not matched to a gene. Here the CDR3 reads CASSSQGSTEAFF. As DNA, the CDR3 is TGTGCCAGCAGTTCACAGGGGAGTACTGAAGCTTTCTTT.

The gene calls are TRBV4-3 and TRBJ1-4, with D possibly being TRBD1 (6 bases). The CDR3 totals 16 residues. Germline CDR1 is LGHNA and CDR2 is YSLEER. Trimming cost V 0 bases and J 0 bases, with 8 bases left between them. CDR3 coding DNA: TGCGCCAGCAGCCAAGATTCAGGGGCAACTAATGAAAAACTGTTTTTT. As protein: CASSQDSGATNEKLFF.